This is a list of T cell receptor beta chains from one sample in a study of blood T cell repertoires in COVID-19. Assay: immunoSEQ multiplex PCR; the TCRdb copy retains only in-frame clones and omits some. This sample has over 15,000 clones, with roughly 89% found just once. Sequences were obtained from peripheral blood. The receptors were gathered from a man aged 60 to 75 with active COVID-19. Each CDR3 is given with its conserved first and last residue. D genes are given only for firm matches. Some rows have no size entry. The others give once, few or many, or a class for an expanded clone.

V gene	J gene	clone size	D gene	CDR3 protein	CDR3 DNA
TRBV2	TRBJ2-7	few	TRBD1	CASSYSLDRSSSYEQYF	TGTGCCAGCAGTTACAGCCTGGACAGGTCGAGCTCCTACGAGCAGTACTTC
TRBV6-4	TRBJ1-6	-	-	CASSLESSYNSPLHF	TGTGCCAGCTCCCTAGAGAGCTCCTATAATTCACCCCTCCACTTT
TRBV5-1	TRBJ2-7	-	TRBD2	CASRPLAGVSYEQYF	TGCGCCAGCAGACCTCTAGCGGGAGTATCCTACGAGCAGTACTTC
TRBV6-1	TRBJ2-2	-	TRBD1	CASSDVRQGTEELFF	TGTGCCAGCAGTGATGTGAGACAGGGTACCGAGGAGCTGTTTTTT
TRBV19	TRBJ1-6	-	-	CASTSWGEEAPLHF	TGTGCCAGTACTTCATGGGGGGAAGAGGCACCCCTCCACTTT
TRBV5-6	TRBJ2-3	-	-	CASSPPWRTDTQYF	TGTGCCAGCAGCCCCCCCTGGAGGACAGATACGCAGTATTTT
TRBV2	TRBJ1-3	few	-	CASSPLGGGRNTIYF	TGTGCCAGCAGCCCCTTGGGGGGGGGCAGAAACACCATATATTTT
TRBV19	TRBJ2-6	-	TRBD1	CASIPGGAGANVLTF	TGTGCCAGTATCCCAGGGGGCGCTGGGGCCAACGTCCTGACTTTC
TRBV6-1	TRBJ2-7	-	TRBD1	CASSEGTAFSSYEQYF	TGTGCCAGCAGTGAGGGGACAGCTTTTAGCTCCTACGAGCAGTACTTC
TRBV12-5	TRBJ1-2	-	TRBD1	CASGQGQGYGYTF	TGTGCTAGTGGACAAGGACAGGGTTATGGCTACACCTTC
TRBV3-1/TRBV3-2	TRBJ1-2	-	-	CASSPRDFFVGGYTF	TGTGCCAGCAGCCCCCGGGACTTCTTTGTCGGGGGCTACACCTTC
TRBV2	TRBJ2-7	-	-	CASSALGFEQYF	TGTGCCAGCAGCGCACTAGGCTTCGAGCAGTACTTC
TRBV9	TRBJ1-3	-	-	CASSPRGSESSGNTIYF	TGTGCCAGCAGCCCTCGTGGCAGCGAAAGCTCTGGAAACACCATATATTTT
TRBV5-6	TRBJ1-6	-	TRBD1	CASSWTGGPNSPLHF	TGTGCCAGCAGCTGGACAGGGGGGCCGAATTCACCCCTCCACTTT
TRBV19	TRBJ2-3	-	TRBD2	CASSIIRAGGRADTQYF	TGTGCCAGTAGTATCATCAGAGCGGGAGGCCGGGCAGATACGCAGTATTTT
TRBV24-1	TRBJ2-5	-	TRBD1	CATSDPRTGQGRRETQYF	TGTGCCACCAGTGATCCACGCACCGGACAGGGGAGACGAGAGACCCAGTACTTC
TRBV23-1	TRBJ2-4	once	-	CASTPRGVAKNIQYF	TGCGCCAGCACTCCCAGGGGAGTAGCCAAAAACATTCAGTACTTC
TRBV29-1	TRBJ2-7	once	TRBD1	CSARQGAMYEQYF	TGCAGCGCCCGACAGGGAGCCATGTACGAGCAGTACTTC
TRBV29-1	TRBJ1-5	-	-	CSVEDIAGQPQHF	TGCAGCGTTGAAGATATAGCAGGGCAGCCCCAGCATTTT
TRBV5-6	TRBJ1-1	-	TRBD1	CASSLRQGALFTEAFF	TGTGCCAGCAGCCTAAGACAGGGGGCGCTTTTCACTGAAGCTTTCTTT
TRBV7-2	TRBJ1-4	-	TRBD1	CASSLGQGWDEKLFF	TGTGCCAGCAGCTTAGGACAGGGGTGGGATGAAAAACTGTTTTTT
TRBV2	TRBJ2-1	-	TRBD2	CASSLAGGPHNEQFF	TGTGCCAGCAGTCTTGCGGGAGGGCCACACAATGAGCAGTTCTTC
TRBV27	TRBJ2-2	-	-	CATGMLEPSPGELFF	TGTGCCACCGGTATGCTAGAGCCCTCTCCCGGGGAGCTGTTTTTT
TRBV7-8	TRBJ2-3	-	-	CASSRPRADTQYF	TGTGCCAGCAGCCGCCCCAGGGCAGATACGCAGTATTTT
TRBV6-6	TRBJ1-4	-	TRBD1	CASSSRGQGGEKLFF	TGTGCCAGCAGTTCGCGGGGACAGGGCGGAGAAAAACTGTTTTTT
TRBV5-1	TRBJ2-1	once	TRBD2	CASSWGGSYNEQFF	TGCGCCAGCAGCTGGGGGGGCTCCTACAATGAGCAGTTCTTC
TRBV11-2	TRBJ1-1	-	TRBD1	CASSTKTGGGNTEAFF	TGTGCCAGCAGCACTAAAACAGGGGGCGGAAACACTGAAGCTTTCTTT
TRBV2	TRBJ2-4	-	TRBD2	CASRMSGGGWDIQYF	TGTGCCAGCAGGATGAGCGGGGGAGGTTGGGACATTCAGTACTTC
TRBV15	TRBJ1-1	-	TRBD1	CATSRLDRGWTEAFF	TGTGCCACCAGCAGACTTGACAGGGGGTGGACTGAAGCTTTCTTT
TRBV19	TRBJ2-7	-	TRBD1	CASSKDRAYEQYF	TGTGCCAGTAGTAAGGACAGGGCCTACGAGCAGTACTTC
TRBV5-6	TRBJ1-2	-	-	CASSLVGQGYGYTF	TGTGCCAGCAGCTTGGTGGGGCAGGGCTATGGCTACACCTTC
TRBV5-1	TRBJ1-1	-	TRBD1	CASSPTGTGTEAFF	TGCGCCAGCAGCCCGACCGGGACAGGCACTGAAGCTTTCTTT
TRBV5-1	TRBJ1-1	-	-	CASSLDSGHTEAFF	TGCGCCAGCAGCTTGGACTCAGGGCACACTGAAGCTTTCTTT
TRBV13	TRBJ2-7	-	-	CASSFERGGEQYF	TGTGCCAGCAGCTTTGAAAGGGGAGGCGAGCAGTACTTC
TRBV3-1/TRBV3-2	TRBJ2-5	-	-	CASSQDFGKVRETQYF	TGTGCCAGCAGCCAAGATTTCGGGAAGGTACGCGAGACCCAGTACTTC
TRBV11-3	TRBJ2-1	-	-	CASSLAVGSRYNEQFF	TGTGCCAGCAGCTTAGCGGTTGGTTCCCGGTACAATGAGCAGTTCTTC
TRBV2	TRBJ2-7	-	TRBD2	CASSASGGVAGGYEQYF	TGTGCCAGCAGTGCCTCGGGGGGCGTAGCGGGAGGATACGAGCAGTACTTC
TRBV13	TRBJ2-1	-	-	CASSSTAYNEQFF	TGTGCCAGCAGCTCAACTGCCTACAATGAGCAGTTCTTC
TRBV2	TRBJ2-5	-	-	CASSGRGQVRETQYF	TGTGCCAGCAGTGGCAGGGGCCAAGTGAGGGAGACCCAGTACTTC
TRBV18	TRBJ2-7	few	TRBD1	CASSPRGTGRSYEQYF	TGTGCCAGCTCACCACGAGGGACAGGGAGGTCCTACGAGCAGTACTTC
TRBV11-3	TRBJ2-7	-	TRBD2	CASSLARLARYGFGAYEQYF	TGTGCCAGCAGCTTAGCGAGACTAGCGCGATACGGGTTCGGGGCCTACGAGCAGTACTTC
TRBV14	TRBJ1-2	medium-sized	TRBD1	CASSPDRGGSGYTF	TGTGCCAGCAGCCCGGACAGGGGCGGGTCGGGCTACACCTTC
TRBV25-1	TRBJ2-5	-	-	CASSEFGGGGETQYF	TGTGCCAGCAGTGAATTTGGGGGGGGCGGAGAGACCCAGTACTTC
TRBV7-2	TRBJ2-2	-	-	CASSLGQGGDSGELFF	TGTGCCAGCAGCTTAGGGCAGGGAGGAGACTCTGGGGAGCTGTTTTTT
TRBV3-1/TRBV3-2	TRBJ1-4	-	-	CASSPSKGREGEKLFF	TGTGCCAGCAGCCCCTCAAAAGGCAGGGAAGGAGAAAAACTGTTTTTT
TRBV9	TRBJ2-3	-	-	CASSVEPATDTQYF	TGTGCCAGCAGCGTGGAGCCAGCCACAGATACGCAGTATTTT
TRBV24-1	TRBJ2-1	-	TRBD2	CATSDLSPSGSSYNEQFF	TGTGCCACCAGTGATTTGAGCCCTAGCGGGAGCTCCTACAATGAGCAGTTCTTC
TRBV19	TRBJ1-1	-	-	CASSWGGDMNTEAFF	TGTGCCAGTAGTTGGGGGGGTGACATGAACACTGAAGCTTTCTTT
TRBV11-2	TRBJ1-1	-	-	CASSSGGYPNTEAFF	TGTGCCAGCAGCTCGGGGGGATATCCGAACACTGAAGCTTTCTTT
TRBV4-3	TRBJ2-1	once	-	CASSQGLAGSHEQFF	TGCGCCAGCAGCCAAGGGCTCGCGGGTAGCCATGAGCAGTTCTTC
TRBV5-6	TRBJ2-1	-	-	CASSLRFKGRRNEQFF	TGTGCCAGCAGCTTGAGGTTTAAGGGGCGTAGGAATGAGCAGTTCTTC
TRBV18	TRBJ1-1	-	-	CASSPSRDTEAFF	TGTGCCAGCTCACCGTCTCGGGACACTGAAGCTTTCTTT
TRBV7-3	TRBJ2-5	-	-	CASSLHREETQYF	TGTGCCAGCAGCTTACACAGGGAAGAGACCCAGTACTTC
TRBV5-1	TRBJ2-7	-	TRBD1	CASSSDRGTHEQYF	TGCGCCAGCAGCTCGGACAGGGGGACCCACGAGCAGTACTTC